This TCR beta chain was observed in a study of shared clonotypes between healthy human individuals. The study's findings and limits: Sorted-subset sequencing, rarefaction showed, was incomplete despite large depth.

As for this clone: The antigen is not known.

Clones were sequenced by immunoSEQ multiplex PCR, and TCRdb holds only the in-frame ones, with some missing. The sample has millions of clones, approximately 95% seen once. V was shortened by 0 bases and J by 4 bases, with 16 bases between the two germline ends. CDR3 size: 16 residues. Germline V CDR1 and CDR2: MNHEY, SVGAGI. The rearrangement joins TRBV6-5 to TRBJ2-7; D perhaps matches TRBD2 (5 bases). This TCR came from a man between 18 and 29 years old in good health. The sequencing input was naive CD4+ T cells sorted from blood. Subset of the sample: CD45RA+ positively selected. The CDR3 bases are TGTGCCAGCAGTTACTCGCTGGCCTCCCGCGGGTACGAGCAGTACTTC. Residues: CASSYSLASRGYEQYF.